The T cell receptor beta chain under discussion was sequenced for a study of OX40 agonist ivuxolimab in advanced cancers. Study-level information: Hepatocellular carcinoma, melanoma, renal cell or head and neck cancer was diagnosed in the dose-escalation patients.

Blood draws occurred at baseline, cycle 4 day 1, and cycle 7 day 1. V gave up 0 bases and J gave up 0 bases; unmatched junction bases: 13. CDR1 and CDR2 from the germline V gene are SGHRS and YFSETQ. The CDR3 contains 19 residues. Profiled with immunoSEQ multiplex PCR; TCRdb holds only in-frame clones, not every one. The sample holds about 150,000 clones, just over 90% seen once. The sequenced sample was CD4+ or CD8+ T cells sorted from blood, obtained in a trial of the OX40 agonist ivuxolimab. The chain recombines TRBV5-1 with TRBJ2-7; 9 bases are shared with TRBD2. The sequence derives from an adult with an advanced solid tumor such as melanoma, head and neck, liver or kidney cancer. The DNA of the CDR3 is TGCGCCAGCAGCTTGGTGGTAGTCAGCGGACTAGCGATCTCCTACGAGCAGTACTTC. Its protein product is CASSLVVVSGLAISYEQYF.